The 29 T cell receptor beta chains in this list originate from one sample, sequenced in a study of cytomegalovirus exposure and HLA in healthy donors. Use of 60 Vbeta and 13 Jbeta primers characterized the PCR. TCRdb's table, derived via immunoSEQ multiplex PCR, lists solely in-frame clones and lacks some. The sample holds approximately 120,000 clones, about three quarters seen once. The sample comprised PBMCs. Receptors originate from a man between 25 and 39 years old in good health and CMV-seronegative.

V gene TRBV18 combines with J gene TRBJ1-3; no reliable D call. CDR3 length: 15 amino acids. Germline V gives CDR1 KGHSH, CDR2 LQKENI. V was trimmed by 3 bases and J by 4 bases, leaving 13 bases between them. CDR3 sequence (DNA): TGTGCCAGCTCACCGAGGAGAGTTGACGGAAACACCATATATTTT. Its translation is CASSPRRVDGNTIYF.

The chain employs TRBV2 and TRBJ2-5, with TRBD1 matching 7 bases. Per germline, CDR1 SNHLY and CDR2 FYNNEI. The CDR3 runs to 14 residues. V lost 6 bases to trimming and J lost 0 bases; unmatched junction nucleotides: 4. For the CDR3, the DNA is TGTGCCAGCAGCGCCGGGACAGACCAAGAGACCCAGTACTTC. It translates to CASSAGTDQETQYF.

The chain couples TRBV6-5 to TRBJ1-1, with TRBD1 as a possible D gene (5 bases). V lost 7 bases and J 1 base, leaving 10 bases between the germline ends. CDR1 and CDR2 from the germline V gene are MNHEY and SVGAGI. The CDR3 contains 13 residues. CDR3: CASNRGGNTEAFF. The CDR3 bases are TGTGCCAGCAATCGGGGGGGGAACACTGAAGCTTTCTTT.

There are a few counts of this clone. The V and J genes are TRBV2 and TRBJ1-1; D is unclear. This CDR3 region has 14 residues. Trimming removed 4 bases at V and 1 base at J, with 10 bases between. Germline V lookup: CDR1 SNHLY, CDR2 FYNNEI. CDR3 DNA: TGTGCCAGCAGTGTATTGGGCAGGAACACTGAAGCTTTCTTT. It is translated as CASSVLGRNTEAFF.

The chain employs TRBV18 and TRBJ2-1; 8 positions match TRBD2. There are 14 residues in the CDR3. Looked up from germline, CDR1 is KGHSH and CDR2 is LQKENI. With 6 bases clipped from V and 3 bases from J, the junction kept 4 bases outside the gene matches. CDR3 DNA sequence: TGTGCCAGCTCCCCGGGGGGGCGCTACAATGAGCAGTTCTTC. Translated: CASSPGGRYNEQFF.

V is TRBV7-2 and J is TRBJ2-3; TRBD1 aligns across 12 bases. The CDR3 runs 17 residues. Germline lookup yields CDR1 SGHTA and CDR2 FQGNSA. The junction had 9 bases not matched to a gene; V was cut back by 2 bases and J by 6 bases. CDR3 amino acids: CASSLLPGQGAWDTQYF. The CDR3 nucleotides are TGTGCCAGCAGCTTACTACCGGGACAGGGGGCTTGGGATACGCAGTATTTT.

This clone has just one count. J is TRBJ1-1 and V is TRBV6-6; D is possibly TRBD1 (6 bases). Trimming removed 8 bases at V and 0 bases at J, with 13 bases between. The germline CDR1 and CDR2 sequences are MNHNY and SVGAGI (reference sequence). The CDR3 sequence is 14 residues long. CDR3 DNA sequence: TGTGCCAGCCGTTTAAGGGACATGAACACTGAAGCTTTCTTT. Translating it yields CASRLRDMNTEAFF.

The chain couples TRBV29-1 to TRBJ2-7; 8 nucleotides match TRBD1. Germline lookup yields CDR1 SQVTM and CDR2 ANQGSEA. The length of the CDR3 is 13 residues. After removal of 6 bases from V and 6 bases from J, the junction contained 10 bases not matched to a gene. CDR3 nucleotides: TGCAGCGTGGCGGGGCAGGGGGCAGGCGAGCAGTACTTC. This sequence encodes CSVAGQGAGEQYF.

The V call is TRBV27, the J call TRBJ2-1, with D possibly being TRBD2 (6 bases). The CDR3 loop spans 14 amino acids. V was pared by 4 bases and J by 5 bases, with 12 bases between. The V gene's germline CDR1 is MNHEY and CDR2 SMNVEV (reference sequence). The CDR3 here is CASSWGDEDNEQFF. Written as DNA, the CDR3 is TGTGCCAGCAGTTGGGGGGATGAGGACAATGAGCAGTTCTTC.

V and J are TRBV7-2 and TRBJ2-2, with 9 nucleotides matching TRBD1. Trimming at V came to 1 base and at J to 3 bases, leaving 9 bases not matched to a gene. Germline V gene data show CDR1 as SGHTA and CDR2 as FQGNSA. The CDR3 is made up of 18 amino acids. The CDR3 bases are TGTGCCAGCAGCTTAGATCGTAGGGGACAGGGCGACACCGGGGAGCTGTTTTTT. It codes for CASSLDRRGQGDTGELFF.

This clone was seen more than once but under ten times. The DNA of the CDR3 is TGCGCCAGCAGCTTGGGCAGGGGGCACTACGAGCAGTACTTC. Protein product: CASSLGRGHYEQYF. The genes are TRBV5-1 and TRBJ2-7; TRBD1 agrees at 8 bases. Germline V gives CDR1 SGHRS, CDR2 YFSETQ. This CDR3 is 14 amino acids long. V trimming: 0 bases; J trimming: 3 bases; junction bases outside the gene matches: 2.

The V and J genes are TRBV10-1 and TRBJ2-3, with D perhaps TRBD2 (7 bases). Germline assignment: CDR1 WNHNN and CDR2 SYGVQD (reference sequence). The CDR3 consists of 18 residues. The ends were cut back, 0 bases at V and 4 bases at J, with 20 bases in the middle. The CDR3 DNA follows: TGCGCCAGCAGTGAGTCGATTATGGGGGGGGCCGGGGCAGATACGCAGTATTTT. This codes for CASSESIMGGAGADTQYF.

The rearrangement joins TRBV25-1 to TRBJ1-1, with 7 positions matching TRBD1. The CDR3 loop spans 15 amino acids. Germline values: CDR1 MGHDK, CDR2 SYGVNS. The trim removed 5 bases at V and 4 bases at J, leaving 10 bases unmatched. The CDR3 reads CASSPTTRGATEAFF. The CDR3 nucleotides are TGTGCCAGCAGTCCTACCACCAGGGGGGCCACTGAAGCTTTCTTT.

The CDR3 DNA sequence: TGTGCCAGCACGGGACAGGGGGTTTCACCCCTCCACTTT. Translating gives CASTGQGVSPLHF. This sequence joins TRBV6-1 and TRBJ1-6; 11 bases align to TRBD1. Germline V gene sequence: CDR1 MNHNS, CDR2 SASEGT. The CDR3 has 13 amino acids. The V segment lost 7 bases and the J segment 9 bases; nucleotides outside the gene matches: 2.

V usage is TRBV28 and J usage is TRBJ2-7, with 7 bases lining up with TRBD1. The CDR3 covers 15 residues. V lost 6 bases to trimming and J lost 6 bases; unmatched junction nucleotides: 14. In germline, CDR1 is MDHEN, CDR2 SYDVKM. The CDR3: CASRAEGQQSFEQYF. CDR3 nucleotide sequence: TGTGCCAGCAGAGCCGAGGGACAGCAGAGCTTCGAGCAGTACTTC.

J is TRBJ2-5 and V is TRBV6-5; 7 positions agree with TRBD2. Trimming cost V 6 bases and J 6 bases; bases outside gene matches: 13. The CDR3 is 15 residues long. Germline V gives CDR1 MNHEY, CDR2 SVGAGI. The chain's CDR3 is CASSRTLGRTQTQYF. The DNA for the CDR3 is TGTGCCAGCAGCCGCACGCTCGGGAGGACGCAGACCCAGTACTTC.

The CDR3 nucleotides read TGTGCCAGCGATGTGGCCAGGAACACTGAAGCTTTCTTT. It codes for CASDVARNTEAFF. This chain joins TRBV6-5 and TRBJ1-1, with unresolved D. The ends were cut back, 8 bases at V and 1 base at J, with 11 bases in the middle. The CDR3 is 13 residues long. Germline CDR1 MNHEY, CDR2 SVGAGI.

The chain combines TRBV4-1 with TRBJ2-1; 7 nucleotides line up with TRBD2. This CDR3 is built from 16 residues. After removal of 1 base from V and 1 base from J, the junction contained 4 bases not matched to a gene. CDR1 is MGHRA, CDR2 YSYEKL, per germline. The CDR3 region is CASSQGRGGSYNEQFF. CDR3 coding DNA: TGCGCCAGCAGCCAAGGGCGCGGGGGTTCCTACAATGAGCAGTTCTTC.

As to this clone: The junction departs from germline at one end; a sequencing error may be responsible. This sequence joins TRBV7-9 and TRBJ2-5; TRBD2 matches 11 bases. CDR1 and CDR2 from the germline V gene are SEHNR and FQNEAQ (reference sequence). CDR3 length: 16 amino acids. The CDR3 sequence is CSSSSLAGGFEETQYF. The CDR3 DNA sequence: TGTTCCAGCAGCTCGCTAGCGGGGGGTTTCGAAGAGACCCAGTACTTC.

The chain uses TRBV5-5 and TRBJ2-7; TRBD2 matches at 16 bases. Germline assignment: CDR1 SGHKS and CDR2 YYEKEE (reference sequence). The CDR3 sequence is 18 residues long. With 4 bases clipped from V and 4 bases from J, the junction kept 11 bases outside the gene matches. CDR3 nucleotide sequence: TGTGCCAGCAGCCAATCCGGGACTAGCGGGGGGGCAGGTTACGAGCAGTACTTC. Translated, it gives CASSQSGTSGGAGYEQYF. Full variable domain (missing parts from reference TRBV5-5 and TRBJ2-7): DAGVTQSPTHLIKTRGQQVTLRCSPISGHKSVSWYQQVLGQGPQFIFQYYEKEERGRGNFPDRFSARQFPNYSSELNVNALLLGDSALYLCASSQSGTSGGAGYEQYFGPGTRLTVT.

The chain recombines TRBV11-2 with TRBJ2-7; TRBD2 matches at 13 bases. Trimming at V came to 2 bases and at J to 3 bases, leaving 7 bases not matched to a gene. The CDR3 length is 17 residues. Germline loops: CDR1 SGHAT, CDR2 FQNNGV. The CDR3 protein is CASSLTGGTSGVYEQYF. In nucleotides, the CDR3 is TGTGCCAGCAGCTTAACGGGTGGGACTAGCGGGGTCTACGAGCAGTACTTC. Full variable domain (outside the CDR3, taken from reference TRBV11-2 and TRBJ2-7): EAGVAQSPRYKIIEKRQSVAFWCNPISGHATLYWYQQILGQGPKLLIQFQNNGVVDDSQLPKDRFSAERLKGVDSTLKIQPAKLEDSAVYLCASSLTGGTSGVYEQYFGPGTRLTVT.

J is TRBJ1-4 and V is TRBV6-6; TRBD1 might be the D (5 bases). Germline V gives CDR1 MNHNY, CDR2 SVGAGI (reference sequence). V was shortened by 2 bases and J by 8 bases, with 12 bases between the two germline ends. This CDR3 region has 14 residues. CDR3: CASSYRGRVEKLFF. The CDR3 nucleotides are TGTGCCAGCAGTTACAGGGGCCGAGTGGAAAAACTGTTTTTT.

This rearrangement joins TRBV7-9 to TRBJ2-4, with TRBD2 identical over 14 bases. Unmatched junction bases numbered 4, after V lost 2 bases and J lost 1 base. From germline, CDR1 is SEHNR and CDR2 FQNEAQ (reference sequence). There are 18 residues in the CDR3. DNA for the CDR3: TGTGCCAGCAGCTTAAGACTAGCGGGGGGGATGGCCAAAAACATTCAGTACTTC. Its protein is CASSLRLAGGMAKNIQYF.

The DNA for the CDR3 is TGTGCCAACCAAAAACAGACAGGGACTGAAGCTTTCTTT. Translated: CANQKQTGTEAFF. This chain connects TRBV7-9 to TRBJ1-1; 7 bases are a match to TRBD1. This CDR3 has 13 amino acids. The J segment lost 5 bases and the V segment lost 10 bases, leaving 10 bases of the junction unmatched. Germline CDR1 is SEHNR and CDR2 is FQNEAQ (reference sequence).

The DNA of the CDR3 is TGTGCCAGCAGTTTCCTCGGGCCAACCGGGGGAGAGACCCAGTACTTC. It codes for CASSFLGPTGGETQYF. V is TRBV27 and J is TRBJ2-5; perhaps TRBD2 as D (6 bases). Trimming removed 3 bases from V and 4 bases from J, with 18 bases in between. Germline CDR1 MNHEY, CDR2 SMNVEV (reference sequence). CDR3 length equals 16 residues.

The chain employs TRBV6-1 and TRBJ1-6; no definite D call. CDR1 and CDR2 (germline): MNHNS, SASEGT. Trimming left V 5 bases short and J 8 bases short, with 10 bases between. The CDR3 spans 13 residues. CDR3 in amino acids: CASSRAQDSPLHF. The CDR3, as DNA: TGTGCCAGCAGTAGAGCTCAGGATTCACCCCTCCACTTT.

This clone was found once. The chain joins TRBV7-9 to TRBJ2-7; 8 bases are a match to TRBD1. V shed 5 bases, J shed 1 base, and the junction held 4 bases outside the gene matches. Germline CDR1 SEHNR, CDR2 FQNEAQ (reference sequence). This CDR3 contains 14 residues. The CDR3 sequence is CASSLWDRSYEQYF. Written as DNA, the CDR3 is TGTGCCAGCAGCCTATGGGACAGGTCCTACGAGCAGTACTTC. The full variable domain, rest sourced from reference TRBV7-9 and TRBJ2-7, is DTGVSQNPRHKITKRGQNVTFRCDPISEHNRLYWYRQTLGQGPEFLTYFQNEAQLEKSRLLSDRFSAERPKGSFSTLEIQRTEQGDSAMYLCASSLWDRSYEQYFGPGTRLTVT.

CDR3 amino acids: CASRERGGPQFF. As DNA, the CDR3 is TGTGCCAGTAGGGAGCGGGGGGGCCCGCAGTTCTTC. The genes are TRBV19 and TRBJ2-1, with TRBD2 identical over 10 bases. Germline trimming cut 6 bases from V and 12 bases from J; bases unmatched to any gene: 5. Looked up from germline, CDR1 is LNHDA and CDR2 is SQIVND (reference sequence). The CDR3 has 12 residues.

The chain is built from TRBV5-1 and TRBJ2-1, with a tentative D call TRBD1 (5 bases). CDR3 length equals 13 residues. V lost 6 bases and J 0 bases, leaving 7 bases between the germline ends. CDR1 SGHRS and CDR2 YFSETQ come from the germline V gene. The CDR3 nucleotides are TGCGCCAGCACCAGGGACTCCTACAATGAGCAGTTCTTC. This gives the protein CASTRDSYNEQFF.